This T cell receptor (beta chain) was obtained from a study of blood T cells in healthy people across ages. PCR was performed a second time for 7 to 11 cycles using a sample-barcoded 5' primer and a J-beta primer mix. Tags on each cDNA molecule came from a template-switch adaptor with 12 random nucleotides. TCRdb ran MiXCR on the 5' RACE reads and lists one entry per CDR3 protein. Among 1.4 million or so distinct CDR3 sequences, approximately 42% were seen once, and the ten largest hold 4%. Each sample had at least 6 million PBMCs isolated. Per individual sample, total RNA of at least 5.5 micrograms was extracted. The CDR3 length is 12 residues. The germline V gene has CDR1 MNHEY and CDR2 SVGEGT.

The rearrangement joins TRBV6-2 or TRBV6-3 to TRBJ2-5; D perhaps matches TRBD2 (5 bases). The J call is in doubt because the DNA end fits TRBJ2-7 better. This TCR was recovered from a woman between 18 and 29 years old in good health. The sequencing sample was made of blood. CDR3 in amino acids: CASNDKRNEQYF. The CDR3 DNA reads TGTGCCAGCAACGACAAGCGGAACGAGCAGTACTTC.